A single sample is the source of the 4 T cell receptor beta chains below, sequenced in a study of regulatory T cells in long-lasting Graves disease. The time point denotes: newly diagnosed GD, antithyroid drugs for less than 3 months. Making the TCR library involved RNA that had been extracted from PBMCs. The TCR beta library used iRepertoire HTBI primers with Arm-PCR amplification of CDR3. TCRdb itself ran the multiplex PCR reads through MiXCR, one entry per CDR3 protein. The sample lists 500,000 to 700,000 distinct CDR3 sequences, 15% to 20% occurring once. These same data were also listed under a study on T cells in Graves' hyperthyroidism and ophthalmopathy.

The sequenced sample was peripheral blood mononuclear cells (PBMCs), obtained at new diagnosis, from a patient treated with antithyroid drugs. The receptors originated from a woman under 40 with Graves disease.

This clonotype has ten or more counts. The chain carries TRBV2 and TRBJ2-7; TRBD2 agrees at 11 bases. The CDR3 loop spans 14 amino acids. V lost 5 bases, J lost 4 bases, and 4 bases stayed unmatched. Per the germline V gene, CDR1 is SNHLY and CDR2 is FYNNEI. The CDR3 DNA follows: TGTGCCAGCAGTCGAGGGACTAGCGGTTACGAGCAGTACTTC. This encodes CASSRGTSGYEQYF.

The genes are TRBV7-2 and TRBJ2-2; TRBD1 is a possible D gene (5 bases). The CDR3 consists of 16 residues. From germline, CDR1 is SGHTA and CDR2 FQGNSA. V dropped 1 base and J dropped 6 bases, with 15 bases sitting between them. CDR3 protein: CASSLEYSLRAGELFF. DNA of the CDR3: TGTGCCAGCAGCTTAGAATATAGCCTCAGGGCCGGGGAGCTGTTTTTT.

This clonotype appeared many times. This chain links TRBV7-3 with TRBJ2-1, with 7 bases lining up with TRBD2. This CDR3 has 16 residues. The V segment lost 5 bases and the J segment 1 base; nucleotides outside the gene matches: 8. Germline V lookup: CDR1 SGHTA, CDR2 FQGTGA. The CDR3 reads CASSLSWGGSYNEQFF. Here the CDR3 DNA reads TGTGCCAGCAGCCTTAGCTGGGGGGGGTCCTACAATGAGCAGTTCTTC.

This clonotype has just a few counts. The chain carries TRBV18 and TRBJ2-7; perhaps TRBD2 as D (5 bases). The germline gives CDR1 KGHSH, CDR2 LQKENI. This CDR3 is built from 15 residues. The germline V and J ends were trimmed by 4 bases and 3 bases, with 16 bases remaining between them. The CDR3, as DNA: TGTGCCAGCTCACGGTCCCGGGGTGAGAACTACGAGCAGTACTTC. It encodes CASSRSRGENYEQYF. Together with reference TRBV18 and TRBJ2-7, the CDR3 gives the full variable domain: NAGVMQNPRHLVRRRGQEARLRCSPMKGHSHVYWYRQLPEEGLKFMVYLQKENIIDESGMPKERFSAEFPKEGPSILRIQQVVRGDSAAYFCASSRSRGENYEQYFGPGTRLTVT.